A selection of T cell receptor beta chains follows, all from one sample in a study of OX40 agonist ivuxolimab in advanced cancers. Sequenced by immunoSEQ multiplex PCR; TCRdb stores in-frame clones only, minus some. The data show fewer than 60,000 clones, 60% to 80% seen once. The specimen comprised CD4+ or CD8+ T cells sorted from blood, sampled in a trial of the OX40 agonist ivuxolimab. The receptors come from an adult with an advanced solid tumor such as melanoma, head and neck, liver or kidney cancer. The CDR3 runs from the conserved cysteine through the conserved F or W.

TRBV2	TRBJ1-5	CASSDPDQPQHF
TRBV5-6	TRBJ2-5	CASSPLRGPGVQYF
TRBV5-1	TRBJ1-1	CASSFSGGETTEAFF
TRBV15	TRBJ2-6	CATSRDSFGQGSTGANVLTF
TRBV4-3	TRBJ2-3	CASSQDLATADTQYF
TRBV4-3	TRBJ2-5	CASSQGWNYRGHQETQYF
TRBV29-1	TRBJ1-1	CSVVPQGANTEAFF
TRBV30	TRBJ1-2	CAWSPTGNYGYTF
TRBV5-1	TRBJ2-7	CASSERQASYEQYF
TRBV5-1	TRBJ1-1	CASSLSGPGQGDTEAFF
TRBV7-2	TRBJ2-1	CASSLRSASYNEQFF
TRBV18	TRBJ2-7	CASSPRAAGEQYF
TRBV15	TRBJ1-2	CATSSIRTGPGYTF
TRBV19	TRBJ2-3	CASSTEDTQYF
TRBV20-1	TRBJ2-5	CSARGGETQYF
TRBV9	TRBJ2-7	CASSVGTSGRASYEQYF
TRBV9	TRBJ2-3	CASSARLAGDVADTQYF
TRBV12-5	TRBJ2-4	CASGQESIQYF
TRBV6-5	TRBJ1-2	CASSPTGEDGYTF
TRBV4-3	TRBJ1-6	CASSLGTPNSPLHF
TRBV4-3	TRBJ2-3	CASSHLAGEGGPTDTQYF
TRBV18	TRBJ2-1	CASSPGTGIYNEQFF
TRBV5-1	TRBJ2-1	CASSLFLAGGGSGNEQFF
TRBV19	TRBJ2-1	CASSIVTSGRRYNEQFF
TRBV6-6	TRBJ1-5	CASTERVVEPQHF
TRBV7-9	TRBJ1-1	CASSLQQGLDEAFF
TRBV2	TRBJ2-3	CASVGGAGADTQYF
TRBV6-4	TRBJ1-3	CASSDLLHRVSGNTIYF
TRBV6-4	TRBJ2-2	CASSVLAGGTGELFF
TRBV19	TRBJ2-6	CASSIEMREWVDSGANVLTF
TRBV21-1	TRBJ2-3	CASSKGDRNSPEATDTQYF
TRBV28	TRBJ1-6	CASSFRDSPLHF
TRBV7-9	TRBJ2-5	CASSLSGKETQYF
TRBV7-7	TRBJ2-1	CASSLGLPRLYNEQFF
TRBV6-4	TRBJ2-2	CASRASGTANTGELFF
TRBV6-5	TRBJ2-1	CASRDYTVHEQFF